The T cell receptor (beta chain) under discussion was sequenced for a study of T-cell reconstitution after alpha-beta-depleted transplantation in children. From germline, CDR1 is DFQATT and CDR2 SNEGSKA (reference sequence). This CDR3 comprises 15 residues. Trimming removed 6 bases at V and 15 bases at J, with 30 bases between. Unique molecular identifiers were built into the TCRbeta library. TCRdb re-derived calls from the PCR reads in MiXCR, one entry per CDR3 protein. Here the sample spans 490,000 or so distinct CDR3 sequences, 10% to 13% being singletons. In its sample, this clonotype was seen many times. Its antigen is undetermined. Study-level results: Counts and diversity of T cells one year after transplant came mostly from newly produced T cells.

The V and J genes are TRBV20-1 and TRBJ2-1; perhaps TRBD2 as D (6 bases). The material was PBMCs, obtained before TCRalphabeta/CD19-depleted stem cell transplant. The receptor was isolated from a child aged 2 to 9 with inherited bone marrow failure, due to receive a stem cell transplant. As DNA, the CDR3 is TGCAGTGCGCCCGCGGGTTTGCATAGGTCGGGAGAGGCGTTCTTC. Translated, it gives CSAPAGLHRSGEAFF.